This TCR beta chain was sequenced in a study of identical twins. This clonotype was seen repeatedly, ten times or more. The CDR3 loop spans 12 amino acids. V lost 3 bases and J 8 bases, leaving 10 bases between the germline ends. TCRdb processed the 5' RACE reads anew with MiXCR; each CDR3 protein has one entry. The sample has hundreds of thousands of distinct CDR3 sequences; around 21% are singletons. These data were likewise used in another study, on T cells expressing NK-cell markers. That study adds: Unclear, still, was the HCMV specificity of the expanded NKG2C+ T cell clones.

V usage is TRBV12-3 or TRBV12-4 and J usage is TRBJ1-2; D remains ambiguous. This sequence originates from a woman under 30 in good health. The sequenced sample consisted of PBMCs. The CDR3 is CASSLTHRGYTF. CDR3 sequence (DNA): TGTGCCAGCAGTTTGACCCATCGGGGCTACACCTTC.